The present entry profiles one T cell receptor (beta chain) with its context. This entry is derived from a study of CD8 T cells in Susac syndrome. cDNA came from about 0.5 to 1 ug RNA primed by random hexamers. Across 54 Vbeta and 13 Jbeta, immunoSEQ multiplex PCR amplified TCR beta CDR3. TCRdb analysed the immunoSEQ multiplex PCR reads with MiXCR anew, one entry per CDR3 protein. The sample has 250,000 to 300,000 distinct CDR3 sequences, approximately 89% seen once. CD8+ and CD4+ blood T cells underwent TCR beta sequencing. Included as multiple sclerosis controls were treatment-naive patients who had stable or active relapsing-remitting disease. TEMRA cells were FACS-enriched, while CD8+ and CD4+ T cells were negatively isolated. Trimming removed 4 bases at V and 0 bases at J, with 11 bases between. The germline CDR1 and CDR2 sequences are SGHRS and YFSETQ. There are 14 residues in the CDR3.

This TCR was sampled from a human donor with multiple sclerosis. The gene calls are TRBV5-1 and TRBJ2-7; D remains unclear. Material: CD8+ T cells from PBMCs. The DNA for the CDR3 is TGCGCCAGCAGCCCAACCCCGGGCTCCTACGAGCAGTACTTC. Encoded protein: CASSPTPGSYEQYF.